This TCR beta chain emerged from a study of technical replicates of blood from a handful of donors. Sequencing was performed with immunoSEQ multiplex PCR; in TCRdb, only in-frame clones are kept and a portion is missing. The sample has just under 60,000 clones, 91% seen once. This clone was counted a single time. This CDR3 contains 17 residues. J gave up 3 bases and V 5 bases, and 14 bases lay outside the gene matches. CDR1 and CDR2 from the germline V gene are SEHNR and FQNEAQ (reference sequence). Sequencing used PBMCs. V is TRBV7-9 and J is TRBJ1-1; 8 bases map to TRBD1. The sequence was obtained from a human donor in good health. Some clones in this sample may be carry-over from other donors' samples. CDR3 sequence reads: CASSLDRARWVDTEAFF. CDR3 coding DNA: TGTGCCAGCAGCCTGGACAGGGCAAGGTGGGTGGACACTGAAGCTTTCTTT.